This paragraph reports one T cell receptor beta chain. Its target is unknown. The same CDR3 arises from other DNA sequences in this sample as well. This record belongs to a study of shared clonotypes between healthy human individuals. TCRdb keeps only in-frame clones here, not all; method: immunoSEQ multiplex PCR. The sample has a few million clones, 80% to 95% seen once. CDR1 is PRHDT, CDR2 FYEKMQ, per germline (reference sequence). This CDR3 spans 14 amino acids. V was shortened by 2 bases and J by 3 bases, with 7 bases between the two germline ends. General study findings and limits: A few donors had around 5.2% of their naive CD4 clonotypes in common.

Positively selected for CCR7, the CD45RO-negative cells used as naive CD8 cells excluded terminally differentiated effector memory CD45RA+ cells. Each donor was a Caucasian adult residing in Nashville, Tennessee. The rearrangement uses TRBV13 and TRBJ1-4, with D possibly matching TRBD1 (6 bases). This clonotype originated in a man between 18 and 35 years old in good health. Some clones in this sample may be carry-over from other donors' samples. The sequencing sample was made of naive CD8+ T cells from PBMCs. The CDR3 here is CASSLRGANEKLFF. CDR3 nucleotide sequence: TGTGCCAGCAGCTTAAGGGGGGCTAATGAAAAACTGTTTTTT. Together with reference TRBV13 and TRBJ1-4, the CDR3 gives the full variable domain: AAGVIQSPRHLIKEKRETATLKCYPIPRHDTVYWYQQGPGQDPQFLISFYEKMQSDKGSIPDRFSAQQFSDYHSELNMSSLELGDSALYFCASSLRGANEKLFFGSGTQLSVL.